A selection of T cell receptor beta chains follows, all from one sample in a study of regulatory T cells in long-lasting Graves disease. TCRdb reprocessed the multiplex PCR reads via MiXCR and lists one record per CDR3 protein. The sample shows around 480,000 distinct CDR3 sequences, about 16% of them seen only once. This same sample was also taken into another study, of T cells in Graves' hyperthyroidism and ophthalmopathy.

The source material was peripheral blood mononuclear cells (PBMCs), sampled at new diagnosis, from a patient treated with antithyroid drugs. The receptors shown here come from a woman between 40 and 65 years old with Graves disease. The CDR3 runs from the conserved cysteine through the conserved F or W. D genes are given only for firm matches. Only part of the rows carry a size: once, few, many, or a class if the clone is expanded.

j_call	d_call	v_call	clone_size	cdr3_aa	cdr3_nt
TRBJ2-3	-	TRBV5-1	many	CASSSGLGTDTQYF	TGTGCCAGCAGCTCAGGCCTAGGCACAGATACGCAGTATTTT
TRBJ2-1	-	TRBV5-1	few	CASLPPAVSSYNEQFF	TGCGCCAGCCTACCCCCTGCGGTGAGCTCCTACAATGAGCAGTTCTTC
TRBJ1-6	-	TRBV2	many	CASSKTPSSYNSPLHF	TGTGCCAGCAGTAAGACACCGAGCTCCTATAATTCACCCCTCCACTTT
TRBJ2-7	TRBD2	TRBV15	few	CATSRDPSSGSSYEQYF	TGTGCCACCAGCAGAGATCCCTCTAGCGGGAGTTCCTACGAGCAGTACTTC
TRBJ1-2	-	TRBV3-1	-	CASSQEGASRAYYGYTF	TGTGCCAGCAGCCAAGAGGGTGCGTCGAGGGCTTACTATGGCTACACCTTC
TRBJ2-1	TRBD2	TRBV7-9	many	CASRQPASGVGEQFF	TGTGCCAGCAGGCAGCCGGCTAGCGGGGTAGGGGAGCAGTTCTTC
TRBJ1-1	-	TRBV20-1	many	CSALTGNMNTEAFF	TGCAGTGCGTTAACGGGGAACATGAACACTGAAGCTTTCTTT
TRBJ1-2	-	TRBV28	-	CASSLLYQRSYGYTF	TGTGCCAGCAGTTTACTATATCAGAGATCCTATGGCTACACCTTC
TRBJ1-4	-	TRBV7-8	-	CASSPGAVRTANEKLFF	TGTGCCAGCAGCCCAGGTGCCGTTAGGACAGCTAATGAAAAACTGTTTTTT
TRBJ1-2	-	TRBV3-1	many	CASSSVYGYTF	TGTGCCAGCAGCTCAGTCTATGGCTACACCTTC
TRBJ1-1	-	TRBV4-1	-	CASSQAPGGAFF	TGCGCCAGCAGCCAAGCCCCCGGGGGAGCTTTCTTT
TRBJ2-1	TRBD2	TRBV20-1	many	CSASRGGGIHNEQFF	TGCAGTGCCTCGCGCGGGGGGGGGATCCACAATGAGCAGTTCTTC
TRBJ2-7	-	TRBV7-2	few	CASSRGYLTYEQYF	TGTGCCAGCAGCCGGGGGTACTTGACCTACGAGCAGTACTTC
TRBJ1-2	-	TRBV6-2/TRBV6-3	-	CASKKSGGYTF	TGTGCCAGCAAGAAGTCAGGTGGCTACACCTTC
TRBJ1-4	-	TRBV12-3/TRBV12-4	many	CASSLIFSEKLFF	TGTGCCAGCAGTTTGATTTTCTCTGAAAAACTGTTTTTT
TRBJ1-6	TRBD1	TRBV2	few	CASRNRQGLNNSPLHF	TGTGCCAGCAGGAACAGACAGGGCTTAAATAATTCACCCCTCCACTTT
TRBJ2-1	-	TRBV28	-	CASSLRLKEQLF	TGTGCCAGCAGTTTGAGGCTAAAGGAGCAGCTCTTC
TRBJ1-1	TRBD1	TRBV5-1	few	CASSSQGQGYTEAFF	TGCGCCAGCAGCTCTCAGGGACAGGGCTACACTGAAGCTTTCTTT
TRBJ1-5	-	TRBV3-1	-	CASSPTGEGMTPQHF	TGTGCCAGCAGCCCCACCGGAGAGGGAATGACGCCCCAGCATTTT
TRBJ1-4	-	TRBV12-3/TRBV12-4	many	CASSLAATEKLFF	TGTGCCAGCAGTTTAGCGGCGACCGAAAAACTGTTTTTT
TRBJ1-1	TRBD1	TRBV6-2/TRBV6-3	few	CASSYAGQLTAFF	TGTGCCAGCAGTTACGCGGGACAGCTCACAGCTTTCTTT
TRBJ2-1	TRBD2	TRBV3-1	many	CASSFLAGPSYNEQFF	TGTGCCAGCAGCTTTCTAGCGGGGCCCTCCTACAATGAGCAGTTCTTC
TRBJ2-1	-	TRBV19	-	CASSIVVNNEQFF	TGTGCCAGTAGTATTGTGGTTAACAATGAGCAGTTCTTC
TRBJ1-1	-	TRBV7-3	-	CASRVGPMNTEAFF	TGTGCCAGCAGGGTGGGACCGATGAACACTGAAGCTTTCTTT
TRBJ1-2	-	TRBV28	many	CASSFDGGGYTF	TGTGCCAGCAGCTTCGACGGCGGCGGCTACACCTTC
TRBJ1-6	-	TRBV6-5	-	CASSLGTGLNSPLHF	TGTGCCAGCAGTTTAGGAACAGGATTGAATTCACCCCTCCACTTT
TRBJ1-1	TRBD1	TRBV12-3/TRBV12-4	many	CASRSLPGGERTEAFF	TGTGCCAGCAGGTCTTTACCAGGGGGCGAGAGAACTGAAGCTTTCTTT
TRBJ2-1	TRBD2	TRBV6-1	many	CASRREAGREFF	TGTGCCAGCAGGCGGGAGGCGGGGCGGGAGTTCTTC
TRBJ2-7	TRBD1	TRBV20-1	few	CSARGDRGVNEQYF	TGCAGTGCTAGGGGGGACAGGGGTGTTAACGAGCAGTACTTC
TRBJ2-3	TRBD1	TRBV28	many	CASSPGQGVTDTQYF	TGTGCCAGCAGCCCAGGACAGGGGGTTACAGATACGCAGTATTTT
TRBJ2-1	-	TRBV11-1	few	CASSLAFEIQTITNNEQFF	TGTGCCAGCAGCTTAGCGTTCGAAATCCAGACTATAACCAACAATGAGCAGTTCTTC
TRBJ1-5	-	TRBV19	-	CASSPGIGGDQPQHF	TGTGCCAGTAGCCCGGGTATTGGGGGTGATCAGCCCCAGCATTTT
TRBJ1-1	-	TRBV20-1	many	CSALGWVNTEAFF	TGCAGTGCGCTCGGATGGGTGAACACTGAAGCTTTCTTT
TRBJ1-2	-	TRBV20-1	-	CSAEGPGERYGYTF	TGCAGTGCCGAGGGGCCAGGGGAACGCTATGGCTACACCTTC
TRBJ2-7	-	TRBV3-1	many	CASSQWDGDTYEQYF	TGTGCCAGCAGCCAATGGGACGGAGATACCTACGAGCAGTACTTC
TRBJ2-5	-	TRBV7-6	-	CASSSIDRGGQETQYF	TGTGCCAGCAGCTCGATAGACCGGGGTGGCCAAGAGACCCAGTACTTC
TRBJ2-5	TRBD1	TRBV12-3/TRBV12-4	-	CASSLGDRRETQYF	TGTGCCAGCAGTTTAGGGGACAGGAGAGAGACCCAGTACTTC
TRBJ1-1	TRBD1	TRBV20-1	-	CSARPPGQGIPPAFF	TGCAGTGCTAGACCGCCGGGACAGGGCATCCCCCCGGCTTTCTTT
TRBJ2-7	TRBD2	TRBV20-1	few	CSARDRRGSSYEQYF	TGCAGTGCTAGAGATAGGCGGGGGAGCTCCTACGAGCAGTACTTC
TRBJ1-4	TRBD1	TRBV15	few	CATSSAGTVNEKLFF	TGTGCCACCAGCAGTGCCGGGACAGTTAATGAAAAACTGTTTTTT
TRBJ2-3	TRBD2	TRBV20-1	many	CSAEGGGGVDTQYF	TGCAGTGCCGAAGGGGGCGGGGGGGTGGATACGCAGTATTTT
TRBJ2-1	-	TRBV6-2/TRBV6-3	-	CASSYSIVAGDEQFF	TGTGCCAGCAGTTACTCCATTGTGGCGGGTGATGAGCAGTTCTTC
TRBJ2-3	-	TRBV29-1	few	CSVVVRQEPDTQYF	TGCAGCGTTGTTGTTCGACAGGAACCAGATACGCAGTATTTT
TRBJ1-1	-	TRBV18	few	CASSLYDRIAEAFF	TGTGCCAGCTCCCTATATGACAGGATCGCTGAAGCTTTCTTT
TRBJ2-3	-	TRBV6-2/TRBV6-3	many	CASSYVYRVPTDTQYF	TGTGCCAGCAGTTACGTCTACAGGGTTCCCACAGATACGCAGTATTTT
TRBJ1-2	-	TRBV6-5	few	CASSSGAFGQRGYTF	TGTGCCAGCAGTTCCGGGGCCTTCGGACAACGAGGCTACACCTTC
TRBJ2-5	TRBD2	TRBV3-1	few	CASSQDPTSGGRYQETQYF	TGTGCCAGCAGCCAAGATCCGACTAGCGGGGGGAGGTACCAAGAGACCCAGTACTTC
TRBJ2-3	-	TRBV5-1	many	CASSLGQLTDTQYF	TGTGCCAGCAGTTTGGGTCAGCTCACAGATACGCAGTATTTT
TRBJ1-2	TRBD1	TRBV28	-	CASSSRDRSFYGYTF	TGTGCCAGCAGTTCCCGGGACAGGAGTTTCTATGGCTACACCTTC
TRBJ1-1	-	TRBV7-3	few	CASSLMPDIGMNTEAFF	TGTGCCAGCAGCTTAATGCCGGACATCGGAATGAACACTGAAGCTTTCTTT
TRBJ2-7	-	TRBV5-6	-	CASSLGGDFYGQYF	TGTGCCAGCAGCTTGGGGGGGGATTTCTACGGGCAGTACTTC
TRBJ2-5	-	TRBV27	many	CASSLRGMSQETQYF	TGTGCCAGCAGTTTGAGGGGAATGAGCCAAGAGACCCAGTACTTC